Sequencing of this T cell receptor beta chain was carried out in a study of PD-1 blockade in classical Hodgkin lymphoma. Study-level points and caveats: Healthy donors were reported to have higher baseline TCR diversity than newly diagnosed patients.

Sample time point: cycle 4 day 1 (C4D1), after 6 weeks of nivolumab. Exposure to brentuximab vedotin varied, and each patient had relapsed following autologous stem cell transplantation. Comments on this clone: Its antigen is undetermined.

Method: immunoSEQ multiplex PCR; TCRdb's copy keeps in-frame clones and lacks some. The data contain roughly 50,000 clones, roughly 90% of them singletons. The V and J ends lost 4 bases and 1 base, in that order; junction bases with no gene match: 14. The CDR3 extends over 19 amino acids. Germline-derived CDR1 and CDR2 are SGHTA and FQGTGA. V and J are TRBV7-3 and TRBJ2-5; 11 bases are shared with TRBD2. This specimen consisted of peripheral blood mononuclear cells (PBMCs), obtained before the fourth cycle of nivolumab. This clonotype originated in a human donor with classical Hodgkin lymphoma. CDR3 sequence reads: CASSSRATRLAGPQETQYF. In nucleotides, the CDR3 is TGTGCCAGCAGCTCCCGGGCGACAAGACTAGCGGGACCCCAAGAGACCCAGTACTTC.